Presented here are 32 T cell receptor beta chains from one specimen sequenced in a study of cytomegalovirus exposure and HLA in healthy donors. The PCR ran on 60 Vbeta and 13 Jbeta primers. Only in-frame clones appear in the TCRdb table, and some are missing; sequencing was by immunoSEQ multiplex PCR. The sample contains approximately 130,000 clones, roughly 80% of which appear only once. Sequencing was done on a sample of PBMCs. The receptors were sampled from a middle-aged woman in good health and CMV-seronegative.

This clone was seen more than once but under ten times. The chain links TRBV7-9 to TRBJ1-5, with unresolved D. CDR3 size: 13 residues. Germline V gene lookup returns CDR1 SEHNR and CDR2 FQNEAQ (reference sequence). V was trimmed by 11 bases and J by 9 bases, leaving 20 bases between them. CDR3 amino acids: CASDRSPSGPQHF. CDR3 bases: TGTGCCTCCGATCGGTCTCCAAGTGGGCCCCAGCATTTT.

CDR3 amino acids: CASSLAGPNTEAFF. CDR3 nucleotide sequence: TGCGCCAGCAGCTTGGCTGGGCCGAACACTGAAGCTTTCTTT. The chain carries TRBV5-1 and TRBJ1-1; D is uncertain. CDR1 and CDR2 (germline): SGHRS, YFSETQ. This CDR3 spans 14 amino acids. V lost 0 bases and J lost 1, with 7 bases in between.

V and J are TRBV5-1 and TRBJ2-7, with a weak D call TRBD1 (6 bases). Trimming pared 0 bases from V and 6 bases from J, leaving 13 bases between. CDR3 length: 14 residues. Germline values: CDR1 SGHRS, CDR2 YFSETQ. Here the CDR3 reads CASSLDPGVGEQYF. Written as DNA, the CDR3 is TGCGCCAGCAGCTTGGATCCAGGGGTTGGCGAGCAGTACTTC.

The chain links TRBV5-5 to TRBJ2-5, with 7 positions matching TRBD2. The V gene's germline CDR1 is SGHKS and CDR2 YYEKEE (reference sequence). The CDR3 consists of 16 residues. Trimming removed 3 bases from V and 2 bases from J; junction bases left unmatched: 10. CDR3 residues: CASSWGGRHRQETQYF. CDR3 coding DNA: TGTGCCAGCAGCTGGGGGGGACGACACAGGCAAGAGACCCAGTACTTC.

About this clone: The junction differs from germline at one of its ends, possibly a read error. The chain uses TRBV5-4 and TRBJ2-4, with D tentatively TRBD1 (6 bases). This CDR3 is built from 15 residues. The V gene's germline CDR1 is SGHNT and CDR2 YYREEE (reference sequence). This chain's CDR3 is CASSLVGAPKNSQYF. The CDR3 DNA reads TGTGCCAGCAGCTTGGTGGGGGCCCCCAAAAACAGTCAGTACTTC.

The chain recombines TRBV4-1 with TRBJ1-3; 9 bases are a match to TRBD1. This CDR3 region has 17 residues. Trimming cost V 0 bases and J 4 bases; bases outside gene matches: 7. From germline, CDR1 is MGHRA and CDR2 YSYEKL. The CDR3 spells CASSQDAKTGGGNTIYF. CDR3 DNA: TGCGCCAGCAGCCAAGATGCCAAGACAGGGGGAGGAAACACCATATATTTT.

The chain couples TRBV28 to TRBJ2-3; 13 positions agree with TRBD2. V lost 5 bases to trimming and J lost 6 bases; unmatched junction nucleotides: 8. The CDR3 loop spans 16 amino acids. Germline CDR1 MDHEN, CDR2 SYDVKM. The CDR3 DNA follows: TGTGCCAGCAGTCATCAACTAGCGGGAGGGTCGGATACGCAGTATTTT. It is translated as CASSHQLAGGSDTQYF.

This chain links TRBV27 with TRBJ2-7; 13 bases match TRBD2. The V gene's germline CDR1 is MNHEY and CDR2 SMNVEV (reference sequence). Trimming removed 7 bases from V and 6 bases from J; junction bases left unmatched: 15. The CDR3 covers 17 residues. CDR3 region: CASTGLAGWAPLTEQYF. In nucleotides, the CDR3 is TGTGCCAGCACGGGACTAGCGGGATGGGCCCCCCTCACCGAGCAGTACTTC.

The gene calls are TRBV5-1 and TRBJ2-1; tentatively, D is TRBD2 (6 bases). The germline gives CDR1 SGHRS, CDR2 YFSETQ. Trimming pared 2 bases from V and 6 bases from J, leaving 15 bases between. This CDR3 has 15 amino acids. The CDR3 nucleotides are TGCGCCAGCAGCTTACACCGGGAGCCTTCCAATGAGCAGTTCTTC. Residues: CASSLHREPSNEQFF.

V usage is TRBV10-2 and J usage is TRBJ2-5; D perhaps matches TRBD1 (6 bases). TRBJ2-7 explains the end of the DNA better; the J call may be wrong. The CDR3 has 13 residues. Germline values: CDR1 WSHSY, CDR2 SAAADI. This CDR3 is CASGRGSSYEQYF. The CDR3 region has the DNA TGCGCCAGCGGAAGGGGGAGCTCCTACGAGCAGTACTTC.

This clone was found a few times. This chain connects TRBV2 to TRBJ2-5; 7 positions agree with TRBD2. This CDR3 is 16 amino acids long. Germline lookup yields CDR1 SNHLY and CDR2 FYNNEI. Germline trimming cut 6 bases from V and 7 bases from J; bases unmatched to any gene: 17. The CDR3 loop reads CASSELAAPGGWTQYF. CDR3 DNA: TGTGCCAGCAGCGAACTAGCTGCTCCCGGGGGGTGGACCCAGTACTTC.

In its sample, this clone was seen a few times. The chain recombines TRBV28 with TRBJ2-5; the match to TRBD2 covers 8 bases. The closer fit of TRBJ2-7 to the DNA end suggests the J call may be wrong. The germline V gene encodes CDR1 MDHEN and CDR2 SYDVKM. CDR3 length: 15 amino acids. CDR3 coding DNA: TGTGCCAGCAGTTTAGTCGGGACTAGCTCCTACGAGCAGTACTTC. The encoded protein is CASSLVGTSSYEQYF.

The chain has TRBV2 and TRBJ1-5; D gene uncertain. The CDR3 contains 14 residues. In germline, CDR1 is SNHLY, CDR2 FYNNEI. The V and J ends lost 5 bases and 4 bases respectively, with 12 bases between them. CDR3 residues: CASSLGRTNQPQHF. The CDR3 DNA is TGTGCCAGCAGTTTAGGACGGACTAATCAGCCCCAGCATTTT.

The chain combines TRBV5-1 with TRBJ1-1; possible D gene TRBD1, 6 bases. Germline V gene lookup returns CDR1 SGHRS and CDR2 YFSETQ. The CDR3 length is 15 residues. Trimming removed 8 bases at V and 3 bases at J, with 20 bases between. CDR3 residues: CASSLLGGADTEAFF. For the CDR3, the DNA is TGCGCCAGTTCCCTCCTAGGGGGTGCGGACACTGAAGCTTTCTTT.

This clone came up once. The chain recombines TRBV5-1 with TRBJ1-1; D call uncertain. Germline-derived CDR1 and CDR2 are SGHRS and YFSETQ. The CDR3 has 14 residues. Between the trimmed V and J ends, which lost 0 bases and 4 bases, there was a span of 10 bases. CDR3 sequence reads: CASSLGAGFTEAFF. CDR3 DNA: TGCGCCAGCAGCTTGGGGGCAGGCTTCACTGAAGCTTTCTTT.

The V gene is TRBV19, the J gene TRBJ1-5; TRBD1 is a possible D gene (6 bases). The V end lost 8 bases, the J end lost 6 bases, and 20 bases lay between the germline ends. CDR1 is LNHDA, CDR2 SQIVND, per germline (reference sequence). This CDR3 has 15 residues. The CDR3, as DNA: TGTGCCAGTCGGGAGGGTCAGGGGCATGGTCAGCCCCAGCATTTT. Translated: CASREGQGHGQPQHF.

The chain is built from TRBV7-2 and TRBJ2-5; 7 bases fit TRBD1. Germline CDR1 reads SGHTA; CDR2 reads FQGNSA. The CDR3 covers 15 residues. J gave up 7 bases and V 1 base, and 9 bases lay outside the gene matches. CDR3 amino acids: CASSLGGGAPATQYF. Here the CDR3 DNA reads TGTGCCAGCAGCTTAGGAGGGGGCGCCCCAGCGACCCAGTACTTC.

The CDR3 sequence is CASSQAGLPYNEQFF. Here the CDR3 DNA reads TGCGCCAGCAGCCAAGCGGGACTACCCTACAATGAGCAGTTCTTC. The rearrangement joins TRBV4-1 to TRBJ2-1; 7 bases align to TRBD2. CDR1 and CDR2 (germline): MGHRA, YSYEKL. V gave up 1 base and J gave up 2 bases; unmatched junction bases: 2. This CDR3 has 15 residues.

The chain employs TRBV7-2 and TRBJ2-2; TRBD2 is a possible D gene (6 bases). Germline CDR1 is SGHTA and CDR2 is FQGNSA. This CDR3 comprises 15 residues. Trimming stripped 3 bases from V and 4 bases from J, with 12 bases between. Here the CDR3 DNA reads TGTGCCAGCAGCTTTGCGAGGAGGGCCACCGGGGAGCTGTTTTTT. It specifies CASSFARRATGELFF.

J is TRBJ1-5 and V is TRBV2; unclear D gene. The CDR3 loop spans 14 amino acids. With 6 bases removed from V and 1 base from J, the gap between germline ends came to 10 bases. CDR1 is SNHLY, CDR2 FYNNEI, per germline. This CDR3 is CASSPRWSNQPQHF. Written as DNA, the CDR3 is TGTGCCAGCAGCCCCCGGTGGAGCAATCAGCCCCAGCATTTT. Together with reference TRBV2 and TRBJ1-5, the CDR3 gives the full variable domain: EPEVTQTPSHQVTQMGQEVILRCVPISNHLYFYWYRQILGQKVEFLVSFYNNEISEKSEIFDDQFSVERPDGSNFTLKIRSTKLEDSAMYFCASSPRWSNQPQHFGDGTRLSIL.

This chain connects TRBV5-8 to TRBJ2-1; the match to TRBD2 covers 16 bases. The CDR3 has 19 amino acids. V shed 1 base, J shed 5 bases, and the junction held 9 bases outside the gene matches. Germline V gene sequence: CDR1 SGHTS, CDR2 YDEGEE. CDR3 sequence: CASSLRMGLAGGSHNEQFF. The CDR3 DNA sequence: TGTGCCAGCAGCTTGCGGATGGGACTAGCGGGAGGGTCTCACAATGAGCAGTTCTTC.

The chain uses TRBV19 and TRBJ1-4; no clear D gene. V was shortened by 5 bases and J by 7 bases, with 11 bases between the two germline ends. The germline V gene has CDR1 LNHDA and CDR2 SQIVND (reference sequence). This CDR3 has 13 amino acids. The CDR3 region is CASSLSRSEKLFF. DNA of the CDR3: TGTGCCAGTAGTTTATCCCGGAGTGAAAAACTGTTTTTT.

The sample holds a few counts of this clone. The chain joins TRBV10-2 to TRBJ2-7; 8 bases map to TRBD1. Looked up from germline, CDR1 is WSHSY and CDR2 is SAAADI. The CDR3 has 14 amino acids. J lost 7 bases, V lost 3 bases, and 8 bases had no gene match. CDR3 DNA sequence: TGCGCCAGCAGTGACACGCAGGGGGCGGGTGAGCAGTACTTC. It codes for CASSDTQGAGEQYF.

The rearrangement uses TRBV5-4 and TRBJ1-2, with 7 nucleotides matching TRBD1. Looked up from germline, CDR1 is SGHNT and CDR2 is YYREEE (reference sequence). The CDR3 consists of 15 residues. The J segment lost 9 bases and the V segment lost 2 bases, leaving 13 bases of the junction unmatched. For the CDR3, the DNA is TGTGCCAGCAGCTTCCAGGGGGGACAGACTTATAGCTACACCTTC. Amino acid sequence: CASSFQGGQTYSYTF.

V gene TRBV5-1 combines with J gene TRBJ2-2; 9 nucleotides match TRBD2. The V gene end was trimmed by 2 bases and the J gene end by 6 bases; junction bases not matched to a gene: 8. The CDR3 sequence is 16 residues long. Looked up from germline, CDR1 is SGHRS and CDR2 is YFSETQ. The CDR3 region has the DNA TGCGCCAGCAGCTTCGGTAGCGGGAGTGTCCCCGGGGAGCTGTTTTTT. This translates into CASSFGSGSVPGELFF. Looking up the rest from reference TRBV5-1 and TRBJ2-2 gives the full variable domain: KAGVTQTPRYLIKTRGQQVTLSCSPISGHRSVSWYQQTPGQGLQFLFEYFSETQRNKGNFPGRFSGRQFSNSRSEMNVSTLELGDSALYLCASSFGSGSVPGELFFGEGSRLTVL.

The chain recombines TRBV14 with TRBJ2-1; weak D call: TRBD2 (5 bases). V was shortened by 4 bases and J by 4 bases, with 8 bases between the two germline ends. Germline CDR1 reads SGHDN; CDR2 reads FVKESK. The CDR3 sequence is 13 residues long. DNA of the CDR3: TGTGCCAGCAGCCCAAGGACTTACAATGAGCAGTTCTTC. Amino acid sequence: CASSPRTYNEQFF.

V and J are TRBV19 and TRBJ2-7, with 7 bases identical to TRBD1. The CDR3 contains 21 residues. The trim removed 4 bases at V and 2 bases at J, leaving 26 bases unmatched. Germline V gene sequence: CDR1 LNHDA, CDR2 SQIVND (reference sequence). The CDR3 DNA is TGTGCCAGTAGTACCGAGTATTTGGTCGACAGGGTTGACGTAGGGACCTACGAGCAGTACTTC. Translation gives CASSTEYLVDRVDVGTYEQYF.

This clone was seen a single time. The genes are TRBV4-2 and TRBJ1-2; D may be TRBD1 (6 bases). There are 15 residues in the CDR3. The V end lost 0 bases, the J end lost 4 bases, and 12 bases lay between the germline ends. Germline values: CDR1 LGHNA, CDR2 YNFKEQ. CDR3 region: CASSQDRTEGYGYTF. The CDR3 DNA sequence: TGTGCCAGCAGCCAAGATCGGACAGAGGGCTATGGCTACACCTTC.

The chain joins TRBV21-1 to TRBJ2-3; TRBD1 was called by the table and not checked on the DNA. TRBV21-1 represents a pseudogene. The CDR3 spans 12 residues. The CDR3 reads CASRTVTYTQYF. CDR3 sequence (DNA): TGTGCCAGCAGGACAGTAACATATACGCAGTATTTT.

The chain combines TRBV7-8 with TRBJ2-3; a possible D gene is TRBD2 (5 bases). The CDR3 contains 15 residues. CDR1 is SGHVS and CDR2 is FQNEAQ in the germline V gene. V gave up 7 bases and J gave up 3 bases, with 17 bases separating them. The CDR3 spells CASTAVPGFTDTQYF. The CDR3 DNA is TGTGCCAGCACCGCTGTGCCGGGGTTTACAGATACGCAGTATTTT.

This sequence joins TRBV7-9 and TRBJ1-1; 7 bases are a match to TRBD1. After removal of 1 base from V and 4 bases from J, the junction contained 12 bases not matched to a gene. Germline V gene data show CDR1 as SEHNR and CDR2 as FQNEAQ (reference sequence). CDR3 size: 17 residues. The DNA of the CDR3 is TGTGCCAGCAGCTTAGGATTGGAGGGGGCTCGGGGCACTGAAGCTTTCTTT. Translated: CASSLGLEGARGTEAFF. The full variable domain, completed using reference TRBV7-9 and TRBJ1-1, is DTGVSQNPRHKITKRGQNVTFRCDPISEHNRLYWYRQTLGQGPEFLTYFQNEAQLEKSRLLSDRFSAERPKGSFSTLEIQRTEQGDSAMYLCASSLGLEGARGTEAFFGQGTRLTVV.

As DNA, the CDR3 is TGTGCCACCAGCAGAGATCCGGGCTCTGGAAACACCATATATTTT. This codes for CATSRDPGSGNTIYF. This chain connects TRBV15 to TRBJ1-3; D remains ambiguous. The CDR3 is made up of 15 amino acids. V gave up 0 bases and J gave up 0 bases, with 6 bases separating them. Germline V gene lookup returns CDR1 LNHNV and CDR2 YYDKDF (reference sequence).